These T cell receptor beta chains were read from a single sample in a study of OX40 agonist ivuxolimab in advanced cancers. Here immunoSEQ multiplex PCR was the method, and the copy in TCRdb shows in-frame clones only, minus some. The sample yields over 65,000 clones, about nine tenths seen once. The input for sequencing was CD4+ or CD8+ T cells sorted from blood, taken in a trial of the OX40 agonist ivuxolimab. All receptors derive from an adult with an advanced solid tumor such as melanoma, head and neck, liver or kidney cancer. The CDR3 runs from the conserved cysteine through the conserved F or W. The order of the fields is CDR3 protein, V gene, J gene, clone size. Size tells how often a clone was seen (once, few, many) or the class of an expanded clone, and some rows leave it out.

cdr3_aa: CASSEFGGQSGETQYF
v_call: TRBV25-1
j_call: TRBJ2-5
clone_size: NA

cdr3_aa: CASSLAGPYEQYF
v_call: TRBV7-8
j_call: TRBJ2-7
clone_size: NA

cdr3_aa: CASSLPGLAGANYEQYF
v_call: TRBV7-2
j_call: NA
clone_size: NA

cdr3_aa: CASSLGTGRNSPLHF
v_call: TRBV5-1
j_call: TRBJ1-6
clone_size: NA

cdr3_aa: CASSVEGGYTYEQYF
v_call: TRBV19
j_call: TRBJ2-7
clone_size: NA

cdr3_aa: CASNPPGTGNSPLHF
v_call: TRBV25-1
j_call: TRBJ1-6
clone_size: once

cdr3_aa: CSVRTAPYQPQHF
v_call: TRBV29-1
j_call: TRBJ1-5
clone_size: NA

cdr3_aa: CASSPVRAANTGELFF
v_call: TRBV7-8
j_call: TRBJ2-2
clone_size: NA

cdr3_aa: CASSIGPFYEQYF
v_call: TRBV19
j_call: TRBJ2-7
clone_size: few

cdr3_aa: CASSFRGREQFF
v_call: TRBV5-1
j_call: TRBJ2-1
clone_size: NA

cdr3_aa: CSVGRASGPADEQFF
v_call: TRBV29-1
j_call: TRBJ2-1
clone_size: NA

cdr3_aa: CASSLSREGTDTQYF
v_call: TRBV5-6
j_call: TRBJ2-3
clone_size: NA